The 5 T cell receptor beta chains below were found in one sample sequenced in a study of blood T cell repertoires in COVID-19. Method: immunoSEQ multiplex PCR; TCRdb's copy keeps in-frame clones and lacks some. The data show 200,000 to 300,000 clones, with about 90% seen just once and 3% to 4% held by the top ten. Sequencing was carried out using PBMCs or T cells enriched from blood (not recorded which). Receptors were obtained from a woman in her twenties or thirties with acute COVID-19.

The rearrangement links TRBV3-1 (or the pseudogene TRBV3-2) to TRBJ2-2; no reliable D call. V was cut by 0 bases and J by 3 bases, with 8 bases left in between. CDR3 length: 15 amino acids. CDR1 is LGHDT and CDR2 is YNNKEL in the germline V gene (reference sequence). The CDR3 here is CASSQDGRYTGELFF. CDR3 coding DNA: TGTGCCAGCAGCCAAGATGGCAGATACACCGGGGAGCTGTTTTTT.

The CDR3 DNA reads as TGTGCCAGCAGTCAACCGAAACAGGGGTTTGGTTCTGGCTACACCTTC. It translates to CASSQPKQGFGSGYTF. The genes are TRBV6-2 or TRBV6-3 and TRBJ1-2; 7 bases fit TRBD1. CDR3 length equals 16 residues. V gave up 5 bases and J gave up 7 bases; unmatched junction bases: 16. Per germline, CDR1 MNHEY and CDR2 SVGEGT.

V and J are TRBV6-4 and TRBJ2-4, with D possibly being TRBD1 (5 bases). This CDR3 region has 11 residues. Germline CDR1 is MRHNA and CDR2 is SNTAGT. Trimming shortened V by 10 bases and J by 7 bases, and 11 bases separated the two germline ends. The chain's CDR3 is CATRQSNIQYF. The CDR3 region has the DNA TGTGCCACCAGACAGTCCAACATTCAGTACTTC.

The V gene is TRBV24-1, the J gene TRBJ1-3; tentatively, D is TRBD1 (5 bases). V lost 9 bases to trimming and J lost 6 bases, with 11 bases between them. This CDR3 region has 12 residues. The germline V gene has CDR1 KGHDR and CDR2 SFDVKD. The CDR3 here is CATSDRKNTIYF. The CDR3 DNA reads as TGTGCCACCTCCGACAGAAAAAACACCATATATTTT.

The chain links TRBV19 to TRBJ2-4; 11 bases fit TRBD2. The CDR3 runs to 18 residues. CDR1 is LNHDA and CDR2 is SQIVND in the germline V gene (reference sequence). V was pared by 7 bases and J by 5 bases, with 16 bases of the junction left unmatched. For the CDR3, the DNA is TGTGCCAGTACCACATTAGCGGGGGGGCCAATTGTTGAAAACATTCAGTACTTC. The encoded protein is CASTTLAGGPIVENIQYF.